Here is one TCR beta chain with its context. Its specific antigen is unknown. No much larger clone is present one base from it, and per-base qualities are unavailable. The library was produced with 5' RACE. The reads were generated on an Illumina HiSeq 2000. Template switching added a universal primer binding site, and the final cDNA carried a unique molecular identifier that allowed TCR cDNA molecules to be counted accurately. First-strand cDNA for TCR alpha and beta chains was synthesized from specific primers in the conserved constant-segment region. To control for contamination, every cDNA library was double barcoded, receiving both a SMART-Mk sample barcode and Illumina barcodes. TruSeq adapter sequences, together with Illumina sample barcodes, were added in two successive PCR steps. TCR alpha and beta cDNA libraries were sequenced on the Illumina HiSeq platform with custom primers. The study's processing was this. Raw reads were processed with MiGEC to extract unique molecular identifiers, and MiXCR was used to determine CDR3 positions. Recombination models were inferred per individual with the repgenHMM and IGoR tools using an EM algorithm. Shared clonotype analysis was performed with the tcR package in R, normalizing sharing by the product of cloneset sizes. To study raw recombination free of thymic and clonal selection effects, out-of-frame nonproductive sequences were analyzed. Through fastp at Q25 and MiXCR, TCRdb rebuilt clones from the public reads, retaining in-frame beta chains. Rows are combined by CDR3 protein, so each entry shows the most common genes and DNA. The V and J calls reflect TCRdb's pipeline rather than the authors' work. This sample gives 500,000 or so distinct CDR3 sequences in total; roughly an eighth of them show up just once. 0.8% to 1% of the sample lies in the top ten.

Only healthy Caucasian donors were included. Three pairs of female monozygotic twins, all aged about 18 to 30 years, were included in the twin cohort. CD4+ and CD8+ T cell populations were isolated with positive isolation kits from Invitrogen. The CDR3 runs 16 residues from the cysteine to the phenylalanine. The only DNA kept is the CDR3, 48 bases in frame from the first base. CDR1 is given as MDHEN and CDR2 as SYDVKM, both from the germline V gene. V and J lose 5 bases and 4 bases, and a span of 17 bases separates them. The data derive from a study of identical twins (dated by TCRdb to 2016 to 2017). For context, the study as a whole: To test whether fetal clonotypes persist, this study deep-sequenced TCR alpha and beta repertoires from monozygotic twins, from unrelated adults of various ages, and from cord blood. Replicate twin experiments were performed at different times using different library preparation protocols to rule out contamination. General findings and caveats noted by the study authors: Because the same donors could not be followed over many years, the conclusions relied on cross-sectional statistical analysis. Abundant cord blood beta clonotypes carried fewer insertions; young adult naive repertoires showed a weaker similar trend, while memory repertoires showed none. Recombination models systematically underestimated out-of-frame TCR alpha sharing in monozygotic twins but agreed with sharing between unrelated individuals. Compared with coincidental sharing between unrelated individuals, out-of-frame TCR alpha sequences shared between twins showed an excess of sequences with low generation probability. Invariant T cells such as MAIT and iNKT could partly confound zero-insertion analyses, though diverse VJ usage argued against this for most clonotypes. A weaker excess of twin sharing was found in beta out-of-frame sequences because the signal-to-noise ratio was lowered by fewer shared sequences.

Another study also made use of these data, one on yellow fever vaccine responses in identical twins. As noted in the second study: According to the authors, the vaccine-induced T cell response in identical twins seemed to be partly convergent and partly specific to each individual. The study precisely tracked vaccine-responding T cell clones in identical twins.

Sequencing used CD4+ T cells sorted from blood. This TCR was recovered from a young woman in good health. Recombination joined TRBV28 with TRBJ2-2; the D gene is perhaps TRBD1, from 6 matching bases. The DNA sequence reads TGTGCCAGCAGTGGAGCTTGGGGGCAGGTCACCGGGGAGCTGTTTTTT. Translated, this gives CASSGAWGQVTGELFF.